A selection of T cell receptor beta chains follows, all from one sample in a study of blood T cell repertoires in COVID-19. TCRdb keeps only in-frame clones here, not all; method: immunoSEQ multiplex PCR. The profile shows about 420,000 clones, 70% to 90% of them singletons. The sample comprised peripheral blood. The receptor source for this set is a man aged 18 to 29 with COVID-19, enrolled during active disease. Both conserved end residues are part of each CDR3. The D gene is left open where the match is weak. Expanded clones get a size class; other rows say once, few or many, or leave the size out.

d_call	j_call	v_call	clone_size	cdr3_aa	cdr3_nt
-	TRBJ2-7	TRBV7-2	few	CASSLSFRGAREQYF	TGTGCCAGCAGCTTATCGTTTCGGGGGGCACGCGAGCAGTACTTC
TRBD2	TRBJ2-7	TRBV19	-	CASTDRTSGAYEQYF	TGTGCCAGTACCGACCGGACTAGCGGGGCCTACGAGCAGTACTTC
-	TRBJ2-7	TRBV19	-	CADNPDTFYEQYF	TGTGCCGACAACCCGGACACTTTCTACGAGCAGTACTTC
TRBD2	TRBJ2-2	TRBV9	-	CASSRDGTSGTGELFF	TGTGCCAGCAGCCGAGACGGGACTAGCGGCACCGGGGAGCTGTTTTTT
-	TRBJ1-1	TRBV11-2	-	CASSSPNRGTEAFF	TGTGCCAGCAGCTCCCCCAACCGGGGGACTGAAGCTTTCTTT
TRBD2	TRBJ2-3	TRBV9	-	CASSVRGRESADTQYF	TGTGCCAGCAGCGTAAGAGGGCGGGAGAGCGCAGATACGCAGTATTTT
-	TRBJ2-3	TRBV7-9	-	CASSLGLGADTQYF	TGTGCCAGCAGCTTAGGACTAGGGGCAGATACGCAGTATTTT
TRBD1	TRBJ2-2	TRBV2	-	CASRTGTGVGELFF	TGTGCCAGCAGGACCGGGACAGGGGTCGGGGAGCTGTTTTTT
-	TRBJ1-6	TRBV30	once	CAWSVLRNFAYNSPLHF	TGTGCCTGGAGTGTACTAAGGAACTTTGCCTATAATTCACCCCTCCACTTT
-	TRBJ2-3	TRBV6-5	-	CASSYEGSTDTQYF	TGTGCCAGCAGTTATGAGGGAAGCACAGATACGCAGTATTTT
-	TRBJ1-2	TRBV27	-	CASSLAGRTASGYTF	TGTGCCAGCAGTTTGGCTGGGCGGACAGCATCCGGCTACACCTTC
TRBD1	TRBJ2-4	TRBV19	-	CASSIGTGENIQYF	TGTGCCAGTAGTATAGGGACAGGGGAAAACATTCAGTACTTC
-	TRBJ1-5	TRBV4-1	-	CASSQGAISNQPQHF	TGCGCCAGCAGCCAAGGAGCGATTAGCAATCAGCCCCAGCATTTT
TRBD2	TRBJ2-7	TRBV7-9	-	CASSQGLAAYEQYF	TGTGCCAGCAGCCAGGGACTAGCGGCCTACGAGCAGTACTTC
-	TRBJ2-3	TRBV5-4	-	CASIIEPQTGASTDTQYF	TGTGCCAGCATCATTGAACCCCAGACAGGAGCTAGCACAGATACGCAGTATTTT
-	TRBJ1-4	TRBV2	few	CASSGTGQRNEKLFF	TGTGCCAGCAGTGGGACTGGACAGCGCAATGAAAAACTGTTTTTT
TRBD2	TRBJ2-4	TRBV6-1	-	CASSERLGLAVKNIQYF	TGTGCCAGCAGTGAAAGGCTGGGGCTAGCGGTCAAAAACATTCAGTACTTC
TRBD2	TRBJ2-3	TRBV6-2/TRBV6-3	-	CASSYGLVDTQYF	TGTGCCAGCAGTTACGGACTAGTAGATACGCAGTATTTT
TRBD2	TRBJ2-2	TRBV6-1	-	CASSEYGRSEFGELFF	TGTGCCAGCAGTGAATACGGGAGGTCAGAATTCGGGGAGCTGTTTTTT
TRBD2	TRBJ2-7	TRBV7-7	-	CASSPGGGTGYEQYF	TGTGCCAGCAGCCCCGGGGGGGGAACCGGCTACGAGCAGTACTTC
-	TRBJ2-4	TRBV5-1	-	CASSLGLKLAKNIQYF	TGCGCCAGCAGCTTGGGTCTTAAACTAGCCAAAAACATTCAGTACTTC
TRBD1	TRBJ1-2	TRBV6-5	-	CAAEDRGRGYTF	TGTGCCGCGGAAGACAGGGGTAGGGGCTACACCTTC
-	TRBJ1-2	TRBV5-4	-	CASSLNQIYGYTF	TGTGCCAGCAGCTTGAATCAGATTTATGGCTACACCTTC
TRBD1	TRBJ2-1	TRBV5-1	-	CASRDAPRQGDNEQFF	TGCGCCAGCAGGGATGCCCCCAGACAGGGAGATAATGAGCAGTTCTTC
-	TRBJ1-3	TRBV10-1	-	CASSRQGPGNTIYF	TGCGCCAGCAGTCGCCAGGGTCCTGGAAACACCATATATTTT
TRBD2	TRBJ2-3	TRBV25-1	-	CASSEPSGHTQYF	TGTGCCAGCAGTGAGCCTAGCGGTCATACGCAGTATTTT
-	TRBJ1-3	TRBV11-2	many	CASSLDPQGNTIYF	TGTGCCAGCAGCTTAGATCCTCAGGGAAACACCATATATTTT
-	TRBJ1-6	TRBV7-9	few	CASSLVTAYNSPLHF	TGTGCCAGCAGCTTGGTGACAGCCTATAATTCACCCCTCCACTTT
-	TRBJ2-1	TRBV14	-	CASSHPGGRFNEQFF	TGTGCCAGCAGCCACCCCGGGGGGCGATTCAATGAGCAGTTCTTC
TRBD1	TRBJ2-6	TRBV9	-	CASSLNPGGLLSGANVLTF	TGTGCCAGCAGTTTAAACCCAGGGGGCTTACTCTCTGGGGCCAACGTCCTGACTTTC
-	TRBJ2-7	TRBV7-2	-	CASSTRVKSYEQYF	TGTGCCAGCAGCACACGGGTAAAATCCTACGAGCAGTACTTC
-	TRBJ2-3	TRBV6-2/TRBV6-3	-	CASSWAPDTQYF	TGTGCCAGCAGTTGGGCACCAGATACGCAGTATTTT
TRBD1	TRBJ1-4	TRBV5-1	-	CASSLQGANEKLFF	TGCGCCAGCAGTCTACAGGGGGCTAATGAAAAACTGTTTTTT
-	TRBJ2-5	TRBV14	-	CASSSQQETQYF	TGTGCCAGCAGCTCGCAGCAAGAGACCCAGTACTTC
-	TRBJ2-4	TRBV18	-	CASSPLDSSKNIQYF	TGTGCCAGCTCACCCTTGGACAGTTCCAAAAACATTCAGTACTTC
TRBD2	TRBJ2-5	TRBV30	-	CAWSPGGPVETQYF	TGTGCCTGGAGTCCGGGAGGGCCGGTTGAGACCCAGTACTTC
TRBD2	TRBJ2-5	TRBV15	few	CATSKLSGGGQETQYF	TGTGCCACCAGCAAACTCAGCGGGGGGGGACAAGAGACCCAGTACTTC
TRBD1	TRBJ1-5	TRBV27	many	CASSLGTGANQPQHF	TGTGCCAGCAGTTTAGGGACAGGGGCAAATCAGCCCCAGCATTTT
-	TRBJ1-2	TRBV7-9	-	CASSKVQGLSNGYTF	TGTGCCAGCAGCAAAGTGCAGGGCCTTAGTAATGGCTACACCTTC
-	TRBJ2-7	TRBV29-1	-	CSVDSADGYEQYF	TGCAGCGTTGATTCTGCGGATGGCTACGAGCAGTACTTC